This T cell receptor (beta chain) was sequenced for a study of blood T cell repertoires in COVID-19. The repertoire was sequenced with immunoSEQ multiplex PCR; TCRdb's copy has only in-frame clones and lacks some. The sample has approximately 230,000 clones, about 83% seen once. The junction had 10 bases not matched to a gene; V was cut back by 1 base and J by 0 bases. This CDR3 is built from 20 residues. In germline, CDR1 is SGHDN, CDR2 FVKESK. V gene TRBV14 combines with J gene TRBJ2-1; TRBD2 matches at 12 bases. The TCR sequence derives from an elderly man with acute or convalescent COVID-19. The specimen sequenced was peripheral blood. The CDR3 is CASSQARRGLAGSSYNEQFF. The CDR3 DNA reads TGTGCCAGCAGCCAAGCACGCCGTGGACTAGCGGGGAGCTCCTACAATGAGCAGTTCTTC.